This TCR beta chain was identified during a study of CD8 T cells in ankylosing spondylitis. Overall study results and limits: In ankylosing spondylitis blood, a motif of seven to nine highly homologous TCR beta variants appeared characteristic.

MiXCR, run by TCRdb on the 5' RACE reads, gives a single entry per CDR3 protein. This sample has approximately 300,000 distinct CDR3 sequences; less than 9.5% occur once, and the top ten carry about 15%. The CDR3 contains 14 residues. The junction had 18 bases not matched to a gene; V was cut back by 7 bases and J by 16 bases. For this clonotype: What it binds is not known.

Input material: blood, either unsorted or a sorted T cell fraction (not recorded which). This chain joins TRBV12-3 or TRBV12-4 and TRBJ2-1; 8 bases are shared with TRBD2. This TCR was sampled from a male donor with ankylosing spondylitis. The CDR3 protein is CASTSAGADARGFF. The CDR3 region has the DNA TGTGCCAGCACCTCAGCGGGAGCAGACGCTCGGGGATTCTTC.